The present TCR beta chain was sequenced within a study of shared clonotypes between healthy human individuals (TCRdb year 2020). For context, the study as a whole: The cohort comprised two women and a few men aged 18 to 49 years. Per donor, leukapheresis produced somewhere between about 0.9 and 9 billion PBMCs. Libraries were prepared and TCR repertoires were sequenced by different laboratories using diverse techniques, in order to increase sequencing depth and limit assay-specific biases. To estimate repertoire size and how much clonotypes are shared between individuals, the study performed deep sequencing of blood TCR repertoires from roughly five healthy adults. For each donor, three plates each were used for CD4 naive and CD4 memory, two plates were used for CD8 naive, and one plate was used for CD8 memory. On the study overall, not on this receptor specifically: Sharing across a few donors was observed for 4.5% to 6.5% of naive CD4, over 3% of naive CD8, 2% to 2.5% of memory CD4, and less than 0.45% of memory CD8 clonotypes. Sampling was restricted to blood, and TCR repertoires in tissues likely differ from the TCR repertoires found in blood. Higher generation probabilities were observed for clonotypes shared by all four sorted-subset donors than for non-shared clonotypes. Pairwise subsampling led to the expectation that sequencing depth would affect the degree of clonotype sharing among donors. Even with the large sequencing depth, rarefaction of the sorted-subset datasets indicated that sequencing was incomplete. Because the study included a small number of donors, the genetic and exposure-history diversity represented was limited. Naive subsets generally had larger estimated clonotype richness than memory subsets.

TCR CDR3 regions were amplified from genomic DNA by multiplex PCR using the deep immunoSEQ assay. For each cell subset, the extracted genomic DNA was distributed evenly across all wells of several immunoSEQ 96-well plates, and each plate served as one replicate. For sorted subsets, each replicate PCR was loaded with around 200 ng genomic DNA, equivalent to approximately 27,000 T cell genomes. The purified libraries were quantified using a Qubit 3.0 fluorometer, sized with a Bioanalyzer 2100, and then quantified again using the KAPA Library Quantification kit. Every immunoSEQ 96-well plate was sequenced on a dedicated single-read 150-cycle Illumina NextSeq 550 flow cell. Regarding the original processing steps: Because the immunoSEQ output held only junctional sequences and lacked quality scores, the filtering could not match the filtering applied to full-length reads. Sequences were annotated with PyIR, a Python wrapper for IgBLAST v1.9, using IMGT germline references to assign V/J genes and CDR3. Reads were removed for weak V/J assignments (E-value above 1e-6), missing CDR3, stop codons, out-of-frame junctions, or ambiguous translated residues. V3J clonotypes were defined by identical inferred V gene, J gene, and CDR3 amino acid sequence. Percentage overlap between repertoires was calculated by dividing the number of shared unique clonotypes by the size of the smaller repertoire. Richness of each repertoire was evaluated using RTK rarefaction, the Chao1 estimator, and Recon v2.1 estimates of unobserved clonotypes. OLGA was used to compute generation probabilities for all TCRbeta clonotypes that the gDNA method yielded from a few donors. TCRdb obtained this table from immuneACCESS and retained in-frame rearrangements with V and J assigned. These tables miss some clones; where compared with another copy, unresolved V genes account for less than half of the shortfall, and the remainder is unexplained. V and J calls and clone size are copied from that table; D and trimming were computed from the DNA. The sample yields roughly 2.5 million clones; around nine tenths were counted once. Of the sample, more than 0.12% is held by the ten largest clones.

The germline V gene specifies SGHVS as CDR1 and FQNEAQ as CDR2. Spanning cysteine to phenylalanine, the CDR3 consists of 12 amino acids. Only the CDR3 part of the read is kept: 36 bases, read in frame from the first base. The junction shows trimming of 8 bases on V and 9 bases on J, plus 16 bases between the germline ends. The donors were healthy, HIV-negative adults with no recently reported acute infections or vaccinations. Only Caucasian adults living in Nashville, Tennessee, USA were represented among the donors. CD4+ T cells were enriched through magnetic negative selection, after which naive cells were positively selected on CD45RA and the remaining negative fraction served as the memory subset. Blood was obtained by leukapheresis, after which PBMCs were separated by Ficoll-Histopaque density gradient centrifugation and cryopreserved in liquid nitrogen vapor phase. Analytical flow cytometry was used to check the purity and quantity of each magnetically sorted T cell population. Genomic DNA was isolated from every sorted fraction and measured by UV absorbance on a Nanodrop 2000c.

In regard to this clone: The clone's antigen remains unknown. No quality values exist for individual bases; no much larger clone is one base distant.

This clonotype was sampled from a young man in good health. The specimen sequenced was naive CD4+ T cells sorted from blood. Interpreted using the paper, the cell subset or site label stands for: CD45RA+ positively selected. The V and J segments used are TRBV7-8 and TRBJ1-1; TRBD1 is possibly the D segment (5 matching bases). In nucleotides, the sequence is TGTGCCAGCCTGTCGGGGACGGCGCAAGCTTTCTTT. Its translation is CASLSGTAQAFF.